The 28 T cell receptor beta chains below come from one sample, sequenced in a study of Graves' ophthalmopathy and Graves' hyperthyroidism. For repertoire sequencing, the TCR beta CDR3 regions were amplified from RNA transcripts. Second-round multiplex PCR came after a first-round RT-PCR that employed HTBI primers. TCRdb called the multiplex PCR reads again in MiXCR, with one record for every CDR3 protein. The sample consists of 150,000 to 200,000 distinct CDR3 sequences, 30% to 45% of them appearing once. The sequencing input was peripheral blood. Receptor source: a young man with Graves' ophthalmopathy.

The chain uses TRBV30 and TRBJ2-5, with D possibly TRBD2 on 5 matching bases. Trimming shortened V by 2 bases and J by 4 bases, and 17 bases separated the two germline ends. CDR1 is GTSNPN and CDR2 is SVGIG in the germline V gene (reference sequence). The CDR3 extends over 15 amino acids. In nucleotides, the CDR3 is TGTGCCTGGAGTCCCCGTGTCGGGGTGGGAGAGACCCAGTACTTC. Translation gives CAWSPRVGVGETQYF.

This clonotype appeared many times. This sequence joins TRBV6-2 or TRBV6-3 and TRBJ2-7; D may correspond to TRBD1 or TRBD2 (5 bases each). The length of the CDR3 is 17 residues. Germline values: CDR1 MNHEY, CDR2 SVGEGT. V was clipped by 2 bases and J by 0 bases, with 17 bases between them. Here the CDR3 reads CASSYETSGRLSYEQYF. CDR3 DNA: TGTGCCAGCAGTTACGAGACCTCGGGACGGCTCTCCTACGAGCAGTACTTC.

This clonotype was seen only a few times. CDR3 nucleotides: TGTGCCTGGAGTGGGGGGACAGATGGCTACACCTTC. It specifies CAWSGGTDGYTF. The chain joins TRBV30 to TRBJ1-2; 7 bases align to TRBD1. Germline V gene data show CDR1 as GTSNPN and CDR2 as SVGIG (reference sequence). The CDR3 has 12 residues. The J segment lost 6 bases and the V segment lost 1 base, leaving 2 bases of the junction unmatched.

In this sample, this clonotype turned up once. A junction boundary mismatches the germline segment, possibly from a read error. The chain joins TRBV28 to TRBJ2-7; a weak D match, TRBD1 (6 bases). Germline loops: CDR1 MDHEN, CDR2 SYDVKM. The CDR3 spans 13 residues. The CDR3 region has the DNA TGTGCCAGCACCCTCAGGGGCTCCCACGAGCAGTACTTC. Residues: CASTLRGSHEQYF.

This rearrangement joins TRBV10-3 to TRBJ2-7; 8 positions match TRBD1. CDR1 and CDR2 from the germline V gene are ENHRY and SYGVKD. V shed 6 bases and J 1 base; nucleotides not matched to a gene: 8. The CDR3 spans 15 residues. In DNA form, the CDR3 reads TGTGCCATCAGGATGTCGGGACAGGCGTCCTACGAGCAGTACTTC. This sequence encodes CAIRMSGQASYEQYF.

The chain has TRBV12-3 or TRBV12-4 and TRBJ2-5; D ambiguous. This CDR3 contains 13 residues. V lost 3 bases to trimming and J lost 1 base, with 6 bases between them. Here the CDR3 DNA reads TGTGCCAGCAGTTTGGATGTCCAAGAGACCCAGTACTTC. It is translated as CASSLDVQETQYF.

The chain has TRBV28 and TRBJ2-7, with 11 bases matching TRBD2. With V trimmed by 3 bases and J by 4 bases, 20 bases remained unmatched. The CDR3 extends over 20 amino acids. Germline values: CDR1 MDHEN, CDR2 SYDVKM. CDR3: CASSFLVPITSGRPGYEQYF. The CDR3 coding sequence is TGTGCCAGCAGTTTTCTCGTCCCAATCACTAGCGGGAGACCAGGATACGAGCAGTACTTC.

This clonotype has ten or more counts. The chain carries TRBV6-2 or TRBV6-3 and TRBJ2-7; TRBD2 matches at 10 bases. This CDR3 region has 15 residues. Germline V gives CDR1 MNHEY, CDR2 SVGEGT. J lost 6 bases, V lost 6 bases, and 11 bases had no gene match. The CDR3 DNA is TGTGCCAGCAGCCCCCGGCTAGCGGGAGTATCCGAGCAGTACTTC. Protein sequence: CASSPRLAGVSEQYF.

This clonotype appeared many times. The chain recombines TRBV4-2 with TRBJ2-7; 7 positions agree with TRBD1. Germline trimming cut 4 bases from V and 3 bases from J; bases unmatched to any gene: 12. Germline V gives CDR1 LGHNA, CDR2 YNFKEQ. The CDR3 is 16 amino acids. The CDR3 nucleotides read TGTGCCAGCAGCCGTCAACGGACAGGTATTCTCTACGAGCAGTACTTC. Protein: CASSRQRTGILYEQYF.

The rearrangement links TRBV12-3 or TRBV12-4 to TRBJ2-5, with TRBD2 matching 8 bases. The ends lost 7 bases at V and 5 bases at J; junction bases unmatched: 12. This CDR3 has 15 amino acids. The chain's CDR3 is CASTPNGRALETQYF. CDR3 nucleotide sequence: TGTGCCAGCACCCCTAACGGGAGGGCCCTGGAGACCCAGTACTTC.

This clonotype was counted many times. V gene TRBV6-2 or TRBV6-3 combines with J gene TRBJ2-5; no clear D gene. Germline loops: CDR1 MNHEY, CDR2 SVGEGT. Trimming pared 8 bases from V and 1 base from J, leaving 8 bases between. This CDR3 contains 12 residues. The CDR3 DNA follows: TGTGCCAGCCTGGGCCCCCAAGAGACCCAGTACTTC. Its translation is CASLGPQETQYF.

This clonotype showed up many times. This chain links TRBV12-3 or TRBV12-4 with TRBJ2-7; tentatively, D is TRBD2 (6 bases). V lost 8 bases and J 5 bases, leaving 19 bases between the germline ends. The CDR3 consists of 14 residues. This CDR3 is CASAVGEGRNEQYF. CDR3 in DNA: TGTGCCAGCGCCGTGGGTGAGGGGAGGAACGAGCAGTACTTC.

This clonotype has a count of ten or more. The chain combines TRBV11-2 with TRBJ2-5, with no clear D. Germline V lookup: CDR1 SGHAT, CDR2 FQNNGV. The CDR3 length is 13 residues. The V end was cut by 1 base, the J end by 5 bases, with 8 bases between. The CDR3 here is CASSLADPETQYF. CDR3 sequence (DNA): TGTGCCAGCAGCTTAGCCGATCCGGAGACCCAGTACTTC.

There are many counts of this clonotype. Written as DNA, the CDR3 is TGTGCCAGCAGTTCCCCCCCGAAATTAGCCAAAAACATTCAGTACTTC. Protein: CASSSPPKLAKNIQYF. This chain joins TRBV28 and TRBJ2-4; D call uncertain. Trimming removed 4 bases from V and 0 bases from J, with 13 bases in between. CDR3 length: 16 amino acids. Germline V CDR1 and CDR2: MDHEN, SYDVKM.

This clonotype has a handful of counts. The DNA for the CDR3 is TGTGCCAGCAGTTGGGGCGGGGCGACGGTCTACGAGCAGTACTTC. Its translation is CASSWGGATVYEQYF. This chain joins TRBV12-3 or TRBV12-4 and TRBJ2-7; maybe TRBD2 (6 bases). The CDR3 has 15 amino acids. V lost 4 bases and J 3 bases, leaving 16 bases between the germline ends.

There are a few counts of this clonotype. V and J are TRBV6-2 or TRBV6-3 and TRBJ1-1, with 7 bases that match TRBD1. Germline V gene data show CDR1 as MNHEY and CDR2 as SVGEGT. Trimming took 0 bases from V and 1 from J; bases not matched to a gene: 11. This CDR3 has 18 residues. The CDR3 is CASSYSMTTGKSNTEAFF. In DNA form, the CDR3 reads TGTGCCAGCAGTTACTCCATGACGACAGGGAAATCGAACACTGAAGCTTTCTTT.

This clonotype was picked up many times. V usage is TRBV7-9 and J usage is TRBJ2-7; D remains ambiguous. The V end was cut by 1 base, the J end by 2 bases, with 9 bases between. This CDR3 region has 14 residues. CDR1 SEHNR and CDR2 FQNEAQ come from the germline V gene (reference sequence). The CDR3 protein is CASSLGVRPYEQYF. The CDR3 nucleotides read TGTGCCAGCAGCTTAGGGGTCAGACCCTACGAGCAGTACTTC.

In DNA, the CDR3 is TGTGCCAGCAGCCAAGGGACAGGGCGGGGAACTGAAGCTTTCTTT. It is translated as CASSQGTGRGTEAFF. V usage is TRBV6-2 or TRBV6-3 and J usage is TRBJ1-1; 9 bases are a match to TRBD1. This CDR3 has 15 amino acids. Looked up from germline, CDR1 is MNHEY and CDR2 is SVGEGT. Trimming at V came to 6 bases and at J to 5 bases, leaving 10 bases not matched to a gene.

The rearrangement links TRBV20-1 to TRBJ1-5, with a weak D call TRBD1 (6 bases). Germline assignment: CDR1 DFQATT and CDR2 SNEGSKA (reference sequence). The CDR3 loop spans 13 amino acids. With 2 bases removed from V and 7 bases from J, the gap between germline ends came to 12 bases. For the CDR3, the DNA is TGCAGTGCTAGAACAGGGTTCGGACAGCCCCAGCATTTT. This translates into CSARTGFGQPQHF.

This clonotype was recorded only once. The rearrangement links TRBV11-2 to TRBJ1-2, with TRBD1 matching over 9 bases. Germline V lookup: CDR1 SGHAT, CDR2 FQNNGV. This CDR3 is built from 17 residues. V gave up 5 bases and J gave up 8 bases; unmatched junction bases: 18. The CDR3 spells CASSTDRTGVNSWGYTF. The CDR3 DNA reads TGTGCCAGCAGCACCGATCGGACAGGGGTCAATTCTTGGGGCTACACCTTC. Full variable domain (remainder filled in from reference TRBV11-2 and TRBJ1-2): EAGVAQSPRYKIIEKRQSVAFWCNPISGHATLYWYQQILGQGPKLLIQFQNNGVVDDSQLPKDRFSAERLKGVDSTLKIQPAKLEDSAVYLCASSTDRTGVNSWGYTFGSGTRLTVV.

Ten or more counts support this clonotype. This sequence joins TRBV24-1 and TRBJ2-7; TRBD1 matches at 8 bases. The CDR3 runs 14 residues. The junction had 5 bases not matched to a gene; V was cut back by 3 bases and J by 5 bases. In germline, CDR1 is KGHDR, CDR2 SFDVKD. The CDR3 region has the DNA TGTGCCACCAGTGATGTCGACAGGGGCCACGAGCAGTACTTC. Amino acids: CATSDVDRGHEQYF.

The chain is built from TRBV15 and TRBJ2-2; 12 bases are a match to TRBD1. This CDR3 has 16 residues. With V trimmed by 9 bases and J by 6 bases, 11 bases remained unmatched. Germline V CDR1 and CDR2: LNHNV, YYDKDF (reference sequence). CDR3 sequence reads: CATKGQGASSAGELFF. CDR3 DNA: TGTGCCACTAAGGGACAGGGGGCGTCTTCGGCCGGGGAGCTGTTTTTT.

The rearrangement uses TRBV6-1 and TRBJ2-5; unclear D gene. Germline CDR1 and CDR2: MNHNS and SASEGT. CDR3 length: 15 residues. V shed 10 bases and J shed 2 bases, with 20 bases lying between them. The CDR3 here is CAIATWSGPQETQYF. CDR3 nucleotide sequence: TGTGCCATCGCGACGTGGTCCGGGCCTCAAGAGACCCAGTACTTC.

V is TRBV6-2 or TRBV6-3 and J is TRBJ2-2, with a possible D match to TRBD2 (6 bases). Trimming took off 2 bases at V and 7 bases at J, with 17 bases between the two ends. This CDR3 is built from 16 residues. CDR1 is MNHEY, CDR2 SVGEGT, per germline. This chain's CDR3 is CASSYEEGLVLGELFF. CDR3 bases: TGTGCCAGCAGTTACGAGGAGGGGCTGGTTCTCGGGGAGCTGTTTTTT.

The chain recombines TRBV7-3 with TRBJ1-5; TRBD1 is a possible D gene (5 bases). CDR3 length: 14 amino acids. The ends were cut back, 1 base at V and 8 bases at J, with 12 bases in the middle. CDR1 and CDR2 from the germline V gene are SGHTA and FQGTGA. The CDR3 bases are TGTGCCAGCAGCTTAAATCTGGGGGTGGAGCCCCAGCATTTT. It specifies CASSLNLGVEPQHF.

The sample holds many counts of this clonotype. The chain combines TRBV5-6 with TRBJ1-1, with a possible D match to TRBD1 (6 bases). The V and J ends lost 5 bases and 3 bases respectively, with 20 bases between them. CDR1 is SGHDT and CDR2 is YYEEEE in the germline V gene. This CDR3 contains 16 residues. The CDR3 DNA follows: TGTGCCAGCAGTTCTTACAGGGAAGAAGGGTACACTGAAGCTTTCTTT. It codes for CASSSYREEGYTEAFF.

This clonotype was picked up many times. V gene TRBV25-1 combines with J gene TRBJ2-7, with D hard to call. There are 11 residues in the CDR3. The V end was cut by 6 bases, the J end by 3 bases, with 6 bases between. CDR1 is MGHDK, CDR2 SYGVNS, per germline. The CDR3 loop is CASSLFYEQYF. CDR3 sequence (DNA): TGTGCCAGCAGCCTTTTCTACGAGCAGTACTTC.

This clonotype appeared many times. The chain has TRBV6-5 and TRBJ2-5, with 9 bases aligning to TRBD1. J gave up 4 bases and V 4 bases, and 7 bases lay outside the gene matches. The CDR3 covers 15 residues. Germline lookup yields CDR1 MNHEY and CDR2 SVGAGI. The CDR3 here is CASSSHRGRRETQYF. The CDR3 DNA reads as TGTGCCAGCAGTTCCCACAGGGGGCGCCGAGAGACCCAGTACTTC.